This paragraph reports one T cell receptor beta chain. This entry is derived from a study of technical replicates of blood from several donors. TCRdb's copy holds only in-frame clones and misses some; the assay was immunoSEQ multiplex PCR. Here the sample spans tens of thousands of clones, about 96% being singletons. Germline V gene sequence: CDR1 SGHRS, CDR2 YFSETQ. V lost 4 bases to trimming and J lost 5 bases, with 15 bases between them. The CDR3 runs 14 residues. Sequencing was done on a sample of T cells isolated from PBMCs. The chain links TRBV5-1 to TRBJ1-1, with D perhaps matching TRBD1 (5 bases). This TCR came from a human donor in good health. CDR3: CASSGGVWGTEAFF. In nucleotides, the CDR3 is TGCGCCAGCAGCGGGGGGGTTTGGGGAACTGAAGCTTTCTTT. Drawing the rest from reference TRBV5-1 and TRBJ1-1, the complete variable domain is KAGVTQTPRYLIKTRGQQVTLSCSPISGHRSVSWYQQTPGQGLQFLFEYFSETQRNKGNFPGRFSGRQFSNSRSEMNVSTLELGDSALYLCASSGGVWGTEAFFGQGTRLTVV.